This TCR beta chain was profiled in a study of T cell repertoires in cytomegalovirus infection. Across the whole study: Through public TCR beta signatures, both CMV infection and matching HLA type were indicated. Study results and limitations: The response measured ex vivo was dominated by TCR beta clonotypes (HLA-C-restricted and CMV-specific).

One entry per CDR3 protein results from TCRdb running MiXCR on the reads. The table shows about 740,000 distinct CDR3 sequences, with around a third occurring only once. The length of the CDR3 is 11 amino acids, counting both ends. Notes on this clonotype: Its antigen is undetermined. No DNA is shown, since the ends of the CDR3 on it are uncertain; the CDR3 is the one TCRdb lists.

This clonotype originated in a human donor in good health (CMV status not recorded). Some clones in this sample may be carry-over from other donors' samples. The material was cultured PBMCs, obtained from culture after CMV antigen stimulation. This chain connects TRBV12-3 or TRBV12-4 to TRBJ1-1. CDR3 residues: CASSFLEKAFF.